The 22 T cell receptor beta chains below all came from one sample that was sequenced in a study of cytomegalovirus exposure and HLA in healthy donors. This PCR relied on a set of 60 Vbeta primers and 13 Jbeta primers. The method was immunoSEQ multiplex PCR; TCRdb's version includes in-frame clones alone and lacks a portion of them. The table has about 160,000 clones, roughly three quarters seen once. Source material: PBMCs. The receptors derive from a man in his forties in good health and CMV-seropositive.

In nucleotides, the CDR3 is TGTGCCAGTAGTATGGGGAGCAAGGGCTACGTGGGTAACACTGAAGCTTTCTTT. Residues: CASSMGSKGYVGNTEAFF. The rearrangement links TRBV19 to TRBJ1-1; D ambiguous. Per germline, CDR1 LNHDA and CDR2 SQIVND (reference sequence). Trimming cost V 3 bases and J 2 bases, with 22 bases left between them. The CDR3 has 18 amino acids.

The rearrangement joins TRBV4-3 to TRBJ1-1, with D perhaps matching TRBD1 (6 bases). V was trimmed by 3 bases and J by 4 bases, leaving 12 bases between them. The V gene's germline CDR1 is LGHNA and CDR2 YSLEER. CDR3 length: 14 amino acids. CDR3 residues: CASSHTGLGTEAFF. The CDR3 DNA reads TGCGCCAGCAGCCACACAGGGTTGGGCACTGAAGCTTTCTTT.

The V and J genes are TRBV29-1 and TRBJ2-5; D gene unclear. The J call is doubtful: the DNA matches TRBJ2-7 better. The CDR3 consists of 12 residues. Germline V lookup: CDR1 SQVTM, CDR2 ANQGSEA. The CDR3: CSVGASSYEQYF. As DNA, the CDR3 is TGCAGCGTTGGGGCGAGCTCCTACGAGCAGTACTTC.

The genes are TRBV6-1 and TRBJ1-6, with 8 bases that match TRBD1. The V gene end was trimmed by 4 bases and the J gene end by 6 bases; junction bases not matched to a gene: 5. This CDR3 has 15 residues. From germline, CDR1 is MNHNS and CDR2 SASEGT. The chain's CDR3 is CASSADRAGNSPLHF. CDR3 nucleotide sequence: TGTGCCAGCAGTGCGGACAGGGCGGGTAATTCACCCCTCCACTTT.

The J gene is TRBJ1-1, the V gene TRBV5-5, with D maybe TRBD1 (5 bases). V was clipped by 0 bases and J by 0 bases, with 9 bases between them. Germline lookup yields CDR1 SGHKS and CDR2 YYEKEE (reference sequence). The CDR3 runs to 15 residues. In nucleotides, the CDR3 is TGTGCCAGCAGCTTGGAAGGGGAGGTGAACACTGAAGCTTTCTTT. It translates to CASSLEGEVNTEAFF.

J is TRBJ2-5 and V is TRBV27; 10 bases agree with TRBD1. The CDR3 covers 16 residues. Germline loops: CDR1 MNHEY, CDR2 SMNVEV (reference sequence). After removal of 2 bases from V and 6 bases from J, the junction contained 9 bases not matched to a gene. The DNA for the CDR3 is TGTGCCAGCAGTTTAAGGTGGACAGGGGGTAAGAAGACCCAGTACTTC. It encodes CASSLRWTGGKKTQYF.

This clone has more than one count but fewer than ten. V and J are TRBV4-3 and TRBJ2-3; 9 nucleotides agree with TRBD2. V trimming: 0 bases; J trimming: 5 bases; junction bases outside the gene matches: 6. The CDR3 consists of 16 residues. CDR1 LGHNA and CDR2 YSLEER come from the germline V gene. CDR3 loop: CASSQDRRGGVDTQYF. CDR3 nucleotide sequence: TGCGCCAGCAGCCAAGATCGGCGGGGGGGCGTAGATACGCAGTATTTT.

J is TRBJ2-1 and V is TRBV9; 11 bases line up with TRBD2. The junction had 7 bases not matched to a gene; V was cut back by 3 bases and J by 5 bases. CDR3 length equals 16 residues. Germline V gene lookup returns CDR1 SGDLS and CDR2 YYNGEE. CDR3 amino acids: CASSDPTSGGDNEQFF. CDR3 DNA sequence: TGTGCCAGCAGCGACCCCACTAGCGGGGGCGACAATGAGCAGTTCTTC.

This clone was observed a few times. The chain has TRBV9 and TRBJ2-7, with D possibly TRBD1 on 5 matching bases. CDR1 SGDLS and CDR2 YYNGEE come from the germline V gene. V shed 0 bases and J shed 1 base, with 5 bases lying between them. The CDR3 length is 13 residues. CDR3 bases: TGTGCCAGCAGCGTAGGACAGTCCTACGAGCAGTACTTC. Translating it yields CASSVGQSYEQYF.

This clone was found a few times. The chain couples TRBV6-6 to TRBJ1-1; 7 nucleotides line up with TRBD1. V gave up 2 bases and J gave up 3 bases; unmatched junction bases: 0. Germline values: CDR1 MNHNY, CDR2 SVGAGI (reference sequence). CDR3 length equals 13 residues. The CDR3 DNA sequence: TGTGCCAGCAGTTACGACAGGGACACTGAAGCTTTCTTT. Translated: CASSYDRDTEAFF.

This rearrangement joins TRBV6-1 to TRBJ1-5; 9 bases line up with TRBD1. This CDR3 has 14 residues. V shed 8 bases, J shed 4 bases, and the junction held 6 bases outside the gene matches. CDR1 and CDR2 (germline): MNHNS, SASEGT. The CDR3 here is CASLPGQGNQPQHF. The CDR3 DNA sequence: TGTGCCAGCTTGCCGGGACAGGGTAATCAGCCCCAGCATTTT.

This clone occurred a few times. The chain uses TRBV11-2 and TRBJ1-4; TRBD1 aligns across 7 bases. The germline V gene has CDR1 SGHAT and CDR2 FQNNGV. This CDR3 region has 17 residues. J was trimmed by 14 bases and V by 5 bases; bases with no gene match: 23. This chain's CDR3 is CASSPYSRDSQRRVLFF. Written as DNA, the CDR3 is TGTGCCAGCAGCCCTTACTCCCGGGACAGCCAAAGAAGGGTCCTGTTTTTT.

V usage is TRBV7-8 and J usage is TRBJ1-1, with 9 bases matching TRBD1. The CDR3 is 18 residues long. J gave up 1 base and V 0 bases, and 9 bases lay outside the gene matches. Germline CDR1 is SGHVS and CDR2 is FQNEAQ. For the CDR3, the DNA is TGTGCCAGCAGCTTAGCGAAGATAGGACAGGGGCGGAACACTGAAGCTTTCTTT. Amino acids: CASSLAKIGQGRNTEAFF.

The V and J genes are TRBV7-9 and TRBJ2-1; TRBD2 might be the D (7 bases). V shed 4 bases and J shed 2 bases, with 18 bases lying between them. This CDR3 has 17 amino acids. CDR1 and CDR2 from the germline V gene are SEHNR and FQNEAQ (reference sequence). The CDR3 nucleotides are TGTGCCAGCAGCTCCCTCGGCGGGGGCTATACCTACAATGAGCAGTTCTTC. Translation: CASSSLGGGYTYNEQFF.

This clone was recorded a few times. The V and J genes are TRBV6-6 and TRBJ2-7, with 10 bases identical to TRBD1. The V gene's germline CDR1 is MNHNY and CDR2 SVGAGI (reference sequence). V shed 7 bases, J shed 3 bases, and the junction held 6 bases outside the gene matches. This CDR3 has 14 residues. CDR3 bases: TGTGCCAGCACCCCGGGACAGGGGAACTACGAGCAGTACTTC. It translates to CASTPGQGNYEQYF.

The chain carries TRBV21-1 and TRBJ2-7; the table's D gene call, TRBD1, was not cross checked with the DNA. TRBV21-1 is flagged as a pseudogene. This CDR3 spans 16 amino acids. The CDR3 region is CASSKGSGQGSIEQYF. The CDR3 DNA is TGTGCCAGCAGCAAAGGGTCGGGTCAGGGAAGTATTGAGCAGTACTTC.

V is TRBV7-9 and J is TRBJ1-5, with 7 bases aligning to TRBD1. The CDR3 consists of 16 residues. After removal of 6 bases from V and 8 bases from J, the junction contained 16 bases not matched to a gene. CDR1 is SEHNR and CDR2 is FQNEAQ in the germline V gene (reference sequence). The CDR3 loop is CASSLEGDSGLKPQHF. CDR3 coding DNA: TGTGCCAGCAGTTTGGAAGGGGACAGTGGCTTGAAGCCCCAGCATTTT.

The CDR3, as DNA: TGTGCCAGCAGCCCCGGGACAGGGGGCCAGGGCTCCTACGAGCAGTACTTC. Amino acids: CASSPGTGGQGSYEQYF. This rearrangement joins TRBV9 to TRBJ2-5; 12 nucleotides line up with TRBD1. The J call may not be correct, given that the DNA end is closer to TRBJ2-7. The CDR3 has 17 amino acids. Germline V gives CDR1 SGDLS, CDR2 YYNGEE.

The V and J genes are TRBV7-2 and TRBJ1-2; 8 bases are a match to TRBD1. Per the germline V gene, CDR1 is SGHTA and CDR2 is FQGNSA. This CDR3 region has 16 residues. V dropped 5 bases and J dropped 5; count of bases not matched to a gene: 13. The CDR3 here is CASSLRAGGGGYGYTF. The DNA for the CDR3 is TGTGCCAGCAGCCTAAGGGCAGGGGGCGGAGGGTATGGCTACACCTTC.

The rearrangement links TRBV7-2 to TRBJ1-2, with 12 nucleotides matching TRBD1. Trimming at V came to 0 bases and at J to 8 bases, leaving 7 bases not matched to a gene. This CDR3 contains 16 residues. Germline-derived CDR1 and CDR2 are SGHTA and FQGNSA. The CDR3 region is CASSLARDRGLGGYTF. The CDR3 DNA sequence: TGTGCCAGCAGCTTAGCGAGGGACAGGGGGCTGGGGGGCTACACCTTC.

Turning to this clone: An end of the junction differs from the germline gene, which may be a read error. The chain recombines TRBV5-8 with TRBJ1-6; a possible D gene is TRBD1 (5 bases). The CDR3 consists of 13 residues. Germline V gene lookup returns CDR1 SGHTS and CDR2 YDEGEE. The DNA for the CDR3 is TGTGCCAGCAGCTTGAAGGGGAATTCACCCCCCCACTTT. The encoded protein is CASSLKGNSPPHF.

The chain employs TRBV4-3 and TRBJ2-1; 11 bases fit TRBD1. Germline CDR1 and CDR2: LGHNA and YSLEER. This CDR3 is 15 amino acids long. With 4 bases clipped from V and 5 bases from J, the junction kept 4 bases outside the gene matches. The CDR3 DNA follows: TGCGCCAGCAGCCGGGGGACAGGGGGAGACAATGAGCAGTTCTTC. Residues: CASSRGTGGDNEQFF.